These T cell receptor beta chains were read from a single sample in a study of cytomegalovirus exposure and HLA in healthy donors. Sequenced by immunoSEQ multiplex PCR; TCRdb stores in-frame clones only, minus some. The sample yields more than 200,000 clones, less than 90% seen once. The material sequenced was PBMCs. These receptors all come from a man in his late teens or twenties in good health and CMV-seropositive. CDR3s include the opening cysteine and the closing phenylalanine or tryptophan.

J gene | V gene | CDR3 length | CDR3 protein
TRBJ1-5 | TRBV4-1 | 15 | CASSHHQDSNQPQHF
TRBJ1-4 | TRBV5-6 | 17 | CASSLWPPRQGREKLFF
TRBJ1-1 | TRBV30 | 14 | CAWRGDRVGTEAFF
TRBJ1-4 | TRBV14 | 15 | CASSRRELRSEKLFF
TRBJ1-5 | TRBV30 | 15 | CAWGREPGGLQPQHF
TRBJ1-1 | TRBV6-1 | 14 | CASSAVGWYTEAFF
TRBJ2-7 | TRBV21-1 | 13 | CASSPGGWPEQYF
TRBJ1-5 | TRBV28 | 14 | CASSLGGAIQPQHF
TRBJ2-2 | TRBV7-2 | 16 | CASSRMIRQGGGELFF
TRBJ1-1 | TRBV29-1 | 13 | CSVVREMNTEAFF
TRBJ1-1 | TRBV27 | 14 | CASSLSSGNTEAFF
TRBJ1-1 | TRBV19 | 12 | CASSPGTRKAFF
TRBJ2-7 | TRBV5-1 | 13 | CASSSSGPYEQYF
TRBJ2-7 | TRBV2 | 15 | CASRTEAGTGREQYF
TRBJ2-7 | TRBV18 | 15 | CASSPTGYKGYEQYF
TRBJ1-2 | TRBV5-4 | 14 | CASSQVGENYGYTF
TRBJ2-4 | TRBV29-1 | 15 | CSVADRGQAKNIQYF
TRBJ1-2 | TRBV5-6 | 11 | CASSSRAGYTF
TRBJ2-7 | TRBV7-7 | 15 | CASSQGQGAAYEQYF
TRBJ1-5 | TRBV27 | 14 | CASSLSGSNQPQHF
TRBJ1-1 | TRBV2 | 14 | CASSETGWSSEAFF
TRBJ2-3 | TRBV5-1 | 15 | CASSWGGGSTDTQYF
TRBJ2-7 | TRBV2 | 13 | CASRKQGTYEQYF
TRBJ2-1 | TRBV5-4 | 15 | CASSLPDRAVDEQFF
TRBJ2-5 | TRBV18 | 15 | CASSPPGLGQETQYF
TRBJ2-4 | TRBV28 | 18 | CASSYPRKRERTKNIQYF
TRBJ2-7 | TRBV19 | 15 | CASSYSSESSYEQYF
TRBJ1-2 | TRBV18 | 16 | CASSPRGQGLGYGYTF